Presented here are 14 T cell receptor beta chains from one specimen sequenced in a study of regulatory T cells in long-lasting Graves disease. The time point denotes: newly diagnosed GD, antithyroid drugs for less than 3 months. From PBMCs, RNA was extracted and then used to make the TCR library. Combining iRepertoire HTBI primers with Arm-PCR of CDR3 regions, the authors built TCR beta libraries. TCRdb reprocessed the multiplex PCR reads via MiXCR and lists one record per CDR3 protein. The profile shows about 400,000 distinct CDR3 sequences, around 16% of them singletons. These records were also assigned to another study, of T cells in Graves' hyperthyroidism and ophthalmopathy.

Here the sequenced sample was peripheral blood mononuclear cells (PBMCs), taken at new diagnosis, from a patient treated with antithyroid drugs. These receptors were taken from a woman aged 18-29 years with Graves disease.

This clonotype was seen ten or more times. The genes are TRBV5-1 and TRBJ2-5; D possibly uses TRBD1 or TRBD2 (5 bases each). Looked up from germline, CDR1 is SGHRS and CDR2 is YFSETQ. V was shortened by 0 bases and J by 5 bases, with 8 bases between the two germline ends. CDR3 length equals 13 residues. The CDR3 DNA sequence: TGCGCCAGCAGCTTGGGAGGGGTGGAGACCCAGTACTTC. This translates into CASSLGGVETQYF. Full variable domain (remainder filled in from reference TRBV5-1 and TRBJ2-5): KAGVTQTPRYLIKTRGQQVTLSCSPISGHRSVSWYQQTPGQGLQFLFEYFSETQRNKGNFPGRFSGRQFSNSRSEMNVSTLELGDSALYLCASSLGGVETQYFGPGTRLLVL.

The sample holds a few counts of this clonotype. This rearrangement joins TRBV15 to TRBJ2-1, with 8 bases lining up with TRBD1. This CDR3 comprises 15 residues. J was trimmed by 6 bases and V by 2 bases; bases with no gene match: 6. Germline assignment: CDR1 LNHNV and CDR2 YYDKDF (reference sequence). CDR3 residues: CATSRTGQGRNEQFF. CDR3 DNA: TGTGCCACCAGCAGAACAGGACAGGGACGCAATGAGCAGTTCTTC.

The table lists this clonotype with many counts. The chain uses TRBV2 and TRBJ1-1; D gene uncertain. The CDR3 totals 12 residues. The V and J ends lost 1 base and 3 bases respectively, with 3 bases between them. Germline CDR1 SNHLY, CDR2 FYNNEI. The CDR3 DNA sequence: TGTGCCAGCAGTGAAGTGGACACTGAAGCTTTCTTT. Amino acids: CASSEVDTEAFF.

This clonotype came up many times. V is TRBV14 and J is TRBJ2-5, with D perhaps TRBD1 or TRBD2 (5 bases each). CDR3 length: 13 residues. The V gene's germline CDR1 is SGHDN and CDR2 FVKESK. The V gene lost 4 bases and the J gene lost 5 bases, with 11 bases spanning the gap. This chain's CDR3 is CASSRGAVETQYF. The CDR3 nucleotides read TGTGCCAGCAGCCGAGGGGCGGTGGAGACCCAGTACTTC.

The rearrangement links TRBV6-5 to TRBJ2-1; D may match TRBD1 or TRBD2 (5 bases each). This CDR3 spans 14 amino acids. The V end was cut by 2 bases, the J end by 10 bases, with 15 bases between. Germline CDR1 reads MNHEY; CDR2 reads SVGAGI. This CDR3 is CASSYGPLRDEQFF. The CDR3 coding sequence is TGTGCCAGCAGTTACGGCCCCCTCCGGGACGAGCAGTTCTTC.

This clonotype was seen ten or more times. J is TRBJ2-2 and V is TRBV2, with D tentatively TRBD1 (5 bases). The CDR3 length is 14 residues. V was trimmed by 7 bases and J by 9 bases, leaving 18 bases between them. Germline CDR1 SNHLY, CDR2 FYNNEI. CDR3 coding DNA: TGTGCCAGCATTCCAGGGTCGTCTAATAGGGAGCTGTTTTTT. Its protein product is CASIPGSSNRELFF.

This clonotype was detected ten times or more. The CDR3 spells CSAISGFLITEAFF. CDR3 DNA sequence: TGCAGTGCTATCTCAGGGTTCCTGATCACTGAAGCTTTCTTT. The chain employs TRBV20-1 and TRBJ1-1, with D possibly matching TRBD1 (5 bases). CDR3 length: 14 residues. From germline, CDR1 is DFQATT and CDR2 SNEGSKA (reference sequence). V lost 4 bases and J lost 4, with 16 bases in between.

V is TRBV15 and J is TRBJ2-3, with TRBD2 identical over 10 bases. CDR3 length: 18 residues. Trimming cost V 0 bases and J 4 bases; bases outside gene matches: 10. From germline, CDR1 is LNHNV and CDR2 YYDKDF (reference sequence). CDR3 coding DNA: TGTGCCACCAGCAGAGATACCCTAGCGGGGGCTGAGTCAGATACGCAGTATTTT. Encoded protein: CATSRDTLAGAESDTQYF.

The genes are TRBV5-5 and TRBJ1-4; no reliable D call. This CDR3 is built from 15 residues. The germline gives CDR1 SGHKS, CDR2 YYEKEE (reference sequence). The V and J ends lost 4 bases and 2 bases respectively, with 12 bases between them. The chain's CDR3 is CASSHPGRTNEKLFF. The CDR3 DNA follows: TGTGCCAGCAGCCATCCGGGGAGGACTAATGAAAAACTGTTTTTT.

For this clonotype: A much bigger clone sits one base away, suggesting this may be a read error. This chain uses TRBV20-1 with TRBJ2-1, with 12 positions matching TRBD2. The CDR3 extends over 14 amino acids. Looked up from germline, CDR1 is DFQATT and CDR2 is SNEGSKA (reference sequence). V shed 5 bases and J 10 bases; nucleotides not matched to a gene: 9. The CDR3 loop is CSAFLAGGPIEQFF. CDR3 nucleotides: TGCAGTGCTTTCCTAGCGGGAGGGCCCATCGAGCAGTTCTTC.

This clonotype was picked up many times. This chain uses TRBV28 with TRBJ2-5, with 12 bases fitting TRBD2. Germline V gene sequence: CDR1 MDHEN, CDR2 SYDVKM. The CDR3 sequence is 16 residues long. V shed 6 bases and J 5 bases; nucleotides not matched to a gene: 10. The CDR3 here is CASSLGGLAGSETQYF. DNA of the CDR3: TGTGCCAGCAGCCTGGGGGGACTAGCGGGTTCTGAGACCCAGTACTTC.

The rearrangement joins TRBV3-1 to TRBJ2-1; 11 bases align to TRBD1. V trimming: 4 bases; J trimming: 7 bases; junction bases outside the gene matches: 12. Germline V CDR1 and CDR2: LGHDT, YNNKEL (reference sequence). This CDR3 is 17 amino acids long. The CDR3 bases are TGTGCCAGCAGCCCGGAAGGGACAGGGGGTATTAGGAATGAGCAGTTCTTC. Amino acid sequence: CASSPEGTGGIRNEQFF.

CDR3 in amino acids: CASSPGTGSRGYTF. In DNA form, the CDR3 reads TGTGCCAGCAGCCCAGGGACAGGGTCGCGAGGCTACACCTTC. This chain connects TRBV11-2 to TRBJ1-2; 9 bases are a match to TRBD1. The V and J ends lost 5 bases and 8 bases, in that order; junction bases with no gene match: 9. The CDR3 runs 14 residues. Germline V lookup: CDR1 SGHAT, CDR2 FQNNGV.

This clonotype showed up many times. The chain has TRBV3-1 and TRBJ1-1; tentatively, D is TRBD1 (6 bases). V lost 1 base and J lost 6, with 9 bases in between. Germline V CDR1 and CDR2: LGHDT, YNNKEL (reference sequence). The CDR3 has 13 residues. Here the CDR3 DNA reads TGTGCCAGCAGCCAAGTGGGGGCGGCTGAAGCTTTCTTT. It translates to CASSQVGAAEAFF.